This entry lists 29 T cell receptor beta chains sequenced from one sample in a study of T cell responses to AZD1222 COVID-19 vaccine. Only in-frame clones appear in the TCRdb table, and some are missing; sequencing was by immunoSEQ multiplex PCR. This sample yields 95,000 to 150,000 clones, of which less than 90% are seen a single time; 2.4% belongs to the top ten. The material was peripheral blood, obtained on day 0 of AZD1222 vaccination. All receptors derive from an adult in good health.

V gene TRBV5-1 combines with J gene TRBJ2-1, with TRBD2 matching over 7 bases. The CDR3 totals 15 residues. J was trimmed by 6 bases and V by 0 bases; bases with no gene match: 6. Germline CDR1 SGHRS, CDR2 YFSETQ. CDR3 DNA: TGCGCCAGCAGCTTGGCCTCCCTAGCGGTCAATGAGCAGTTCTTC. This gives the protein CASSLASLAVNEQFF.

This clone has only a few counts. This CDR3 is CASSPPLFGRDQPQHF. Written as DNA, the CDR3 is TGTGCCAGCAGTCCCCCCTTATTTGGCAGGGATCAGCCCCAGCATTTT. The chain couples TRBV28 to TRBJ1-5; the D gene is possibly TRBD1 (5 bases). This CDR3 is 16 amino acids long. Germline CDR1 and CDR2: MDHEN and SYDVKM. The V end lost 5 bases, the J end lost 5 bases, and 19 bases lay between the germline ends. Full variable domain (missing parts from reference TRBV28 and TRBJ1-5): DVKVTQSSRYLVKRTGEKVFLECVQDMDHENMFWYRQDPGLGLRLIYFSYDVKMKEKGDIPEGYSVSREKKERFSLILESASTNQTSMYLCASSPPLFGRDQPQHFGDGTRLSIL.

The chain couples TRBV7-3 to TRBJ2-2, with TRBD2 matching over 12 bases. V was pared by 5 bases and J by 5 bases, with 3 bases of the junction left unmatched. Germline values: CDR1 SGHTA, CDR2 FQGTGA. The CDR3 covers 15 residues. The CDR3 DNA follows: TGTGCCAGCAGCACAACTAGCGGGAGGACCGGGGAGCTGTTTTTT. Translating gives CASSTTSGRTGELFF.

The chain uses TRBV10-1 and TRBJ2-1, with TRBD2 matching 10 bases. CDR1 and CDR2 from the germline V gene are WNHNN and SYGVQD (reference sequence). The CDR3 is 14 amino acids. V shed 2 bases and J 9 bases; nucleotides not matched to a gene: 4. The CDR3 bases are TGCGCCAGCAGTGAGCTAGCGGGAGCTGGTGAGCAGTTCTTC. It is translated as CASSELAGAGEQFF.

CDR3 region: CASSPRGAGSGANVLTF. The CDR3 DNA sequence: TGTGCCAGCAGCCCCCGAGGAGCGGGCTCTGGGGCCAACGTCCTGACTTTC. This rearrangement joins TRBV14 to TRBJ2-6, with D perhaps TRBD2 (6 bases). This CDR3 is built from 17 residues. CDR1 SGHDN and CDR2 FVKESK come from the germline V gene. With 4 bases removed from V and 0 bases from J, the gap between germline ends came to 13 bases. The full variable domain, completed using reference TRBV14 and TRBJ2-6, is EAGVTQFPSHSVIEKGQTVTLRCDPISGHDNLYWYRRVMGKEIKFLLHFVKESKQDESGMPNNRFLAERTGGTYSTLKVQPAELEDSGVYFCASSPRGAGSGANVLTFGAGSRLTVL.

This clone was observed once. V gene TRBV3-1 (or the pseudogene TRBV3-2) combines with J gene TRBJ1-2; D gene uncertain. Per the germline V gene, CDR1 is LGHDT and CDR2 is YNNKEL (reference sequence). The CDR3 runs 15 residues. V lost 3 bases to trimming and J lost 5 bases, with 16 bases between them. CDR3 protein: CASSHGGPSRYGYTF. The CDR3 DNA reads as TGTGCCAGCAGCCATGGAGGCCCCAGCAGGTATGGCTACACCTTC.

The chain is built from TRBV7-6 and TRBJ2-2, with TRBD2 identical over 10 bases. The CDR3 extends over 18 amino acids. Germline CDR1 and CDR2: SGHVS and FNYEAQ. Germline trimming cut 0 bases from V and 3 bases from J; bases unmatched to any gene: 7. The CDR3 region is CASSLARAGGPDTGELFF. In DNA, the CDR3 is TGTGCCAGCAGCTTAGCCCGAGCGGGAGGGCCGGACACCGGGGAGCTGTTTTTT.

The gene calls are TRBV27 and TRBJ1-1, with 10 bases that match TRBD1. The CDR3 has 14 amino acids. The ends lost 5 bases at V and 4 bases at J; junction bases unmatched: 4. Looked up from germline, CDR1 is MNHEY and CDR2 is SMNVEV (reference sequence). CDR3 in amino acids: CASSTRDRGTEAFF. CDR3 in DNA: TGTGCCAGCAGTACGCGGGACAGGGGCACTGAAGCTTTCTTT.

With regard to this clone: In the same sample, other DNA sequences code for this CDR3. The CDR3 region has the DNA TGCGCCAGCAGCTTGGCTTCCATGAACACTGAAGCTTTCTTT. It specifies CASSLASMNTEAFF. The rearrangement joins TRBV5-1 to TRBJ1-1, with D uncertain. Germline V lookup: CDR1 SGHRS, CDR2 YFSETQ. V was clipped by 0 bases and J by 0 bases, with 6 bases between them. CDR3 length equals 14 residues. The full variable domain, completed using reference TRBV5-1 and TRBJ1-1, is KAGVTQTPRYLIKTRGQQVTLSCSPISGHRSVSWYQQTPGQGLQFLFEYFSETQRNKGNFPGRFSGRQFSNSRSEMNVSTLELGDSALYLCASSLASMNTEAFFGQGTRLTVV.

This clone was seen a single time. The genes are TRBV9 and TRBJ2-7; 7 bases agree with TRBD1. The CDR3 runs 18 residues. The V gene's germline CDR1 is SGDLS and CDR2 YYNGEE. V gave up 0 bases and J gave up 0 bases; unmatched junction bases: 12. CDR3 region: CASSVEGTAASNSYEQYF. The CDR3 nucleotides are TGTGCCAGCAGCGTAGAAGGGACAGCAGCCTCCAACTCCTACGAGCAGTACTTC.

The chain recombines TRBV7-8 with TRBJ1-5; D call uncertain. There are 12 residues in the CDR3. Germline CDR1 and CDR2: SGHVS and FQNEAQ. Trimming took 1 base from V and 10 from J, leaving 8 bases between them. The DNA of the CDR3 is TGTGCCAGCAGCTTAGGGATCGGTCCCCAGCATTTT. This codes for CASSLGIGPQHF.

The rearrangement links TRBV28 to TRBJ2-5; D is perhaps TRBD1 or TRBD2 (6 bases each). The CDR3 sequence is 14 residues long. Germline assignment: CDR1 MDHEN and CDR2 SYDVKM. V was pared by 6 bases and J by 2 bases, with 13 bases between. The CDR3 spells CASRARGRQETQYF. In DNA, the CDR3 is TGTGCCAGCAGGGCGAGGGGGAGGCAAGAGACCCAGTACTTC.

V and J are TRBV7-6 and TRBJ1-1; 7 nucleotides match TRBD1. The length of the CDR3 is 17 residues. V gave up 2 bases and J gave up 1 base; unmatched junction bases: 10. CDR1 and CDR2 from the germline V gene are SGHVS and FNYEAQ. Here the CDR3 reads CASSLIQLGQSNTEAFF. CDR3 bases: TGTGCCAGCAGCTTAATACAATTGGGACAGTCGAACACTGAAGCTTTCTTT. The variable domain in full, with the rest retrieved from reference TRBV7-6 and TRBJ1-1, is GAGVSQSPRYKVTKRGQDVALRCDPISGHVSLYWYRQALGQGPEFLTYFNYEAQQDKSGLPNDRFSAERPEGSISTLTIQRTEQRDSAMYRCASSLIQLGQSNTEAFFGQGTRLTVV.

The chain combines TRBV5-1 with TRBJ2-7, with 9 bases matching TRBD2. The CDR3 has 15 residues. In germline, CDR1 is SGHRS, CDR2 YFSETQ. V shed 4 bases and J 0 bases; nucleotides not matched to a gene: 5. The CDR3 DNA is TGCGCCAGCAGCCAATCTAGCGGGAACTCCTACGAGCAGTACTTC. This sequence encodes CASSQSSGNSYEQYF.

The genes are TRBV29-1 and TRBJ1-2; 7 bases are a match to TRBD1. This CDR3 has 13 amino acids. The junction had 3 bases not matched to a gene; V was cut back by 3 bases and J by 2 bases. Germline CDR1 reads SQVTM; CDR2 reads ANQGSEA. DNA of the CDR3: TGCAGCGTTGACAAGACAGGGAACTATGGCTACACCTTC. Its translation: CSVDKTGNYGYTF.

V gene TRBV29-1 combines with J gene TRBJ2-1; TRBD2 matches at 7 bases. Germline values: CDR1 SQVTM, CDR2 ANQGSEA. The CDR3 totals 11 residues. Trimming took 4 bases from V and 15 from J; bases not matched to a gene: 9. The CDR3 DNA follows: TGCAGCGTTGCCCCTAGCGGCCGGTTGTTCTTC. Its protein is CSVAPSGRLFF.

The chain combines TRBV9 with TRBJ1-3, with D possibly TRBD1 on 5 matching bases. V shed 0 bases and J shed 3 bases, with 13 bases lying between them. Germline values: CDR1 SGDLS, CDR2 YYNGEE. The CDR3 runs to 16 residues. The CDR3 here is CASSVGEGAGGNTIYF. The CDR3 bases are TGTGCCAGCAGCGTAGGGGAAGGGGCGGGTGGAAACACCATATATTTT.

The V call is TRBV28, the J call TRBJ2-7; 9 bases line up with TRBD1. The CDR3 totals 15 residues. CDR1 and CDR2 (germline): MDHEN, SYDVKM. V lost 3 bases to trimming and J lost 5 bases; unmatched junction nucleotides: 8. The CDR3 DNA follows: TGTGCCAGCAGTTTCCCGGACAGGGGTGTCAACGAGCAGTACTTC. It is translated as CASSFPDRGVNEQYF.

This rearrangement joins TRBV24-1 to TRBJ2-3; 7 nucleotides agree with TRBD2. Germline CDR1 is KGHDR and CDR2 is SFDVKD. The CDR3 consists of 17 residues. Unmatched junction bases numbered 9, after V lost 0 bases and J lost 4 bases. The CDR3 coding sequence is TGTGCCACCAGTGATTTGCCCGGAAGGGAGGGTTCAGATACGCAGTATTTT. Amino acids: CATSDLPGREGSDTQYF.

J is TRBJ2-3 and V is TRBV2; no definite D call. Germline V gene lookup returns CDR1 SNHLY and CDR2 FYNNEI. The CDR3 spans 12 residues. V lost 6 bases to trimming and J lost 4 bases, with 8 bases between them. The CDR3 here is CASSARSDTQYF. CDR3 sequence (DNA): TGTGCCAGCAGCGCCCGTTCAGATACGCAGTATTTT.

The rearrangement joins TRBV4-2 to TRBJ2-7; D gene unclear. This CDR3 spans 15 amino acids. The V and J ends lost 0 bases and 3 bases respectively, with 12 bases between them. The germline CDR1 and CDR2 sequences are LGHNA and YNFKEQ. This chain's CDR3 is CASSQDYGKIYEQYF. The CDR3 nucleotides read TGTGCCAGCAGCCAAGATTACGGCAAAATCTACGAGCAGTACTTC.

V is TRBV29-1 and J is TRBJ1-1; perhaps TRBD1 as D (6 bases). Trimming stripped 4 bases from V and 11 bases from J, with 17 bases between. The CDR3 spans 12 residues. In germline, CDR1 is SQVTM, CDR2 ANQGSEA. CDR3 region: CSVGATGTTAFF. In DNA form, the CDR3 reads TGCAGCGTTGGGGCAACCGGGACAACTGCTTTCTTT.

This sequence joins TRBV3-1 (or the pseudogene TRBV3-2) and TRBJ2-3, with TRBD2 as a possible D gene (5 bases). This CDR3 is built from 16 residues. CDR1 and CDR2 (germline): LGHDT, YNNKEL (reference sequence). Trimming took off 5 bases at V and 0 bases at J, with 15 bases between the two ends. CDR3 DNA sequence: TGTGCCAGCAGCTCTGGCCAAGCGGCTAGCACAGATACGCAGTATTTT. As protein: CASSSGQAASTDTQYF.

For this clone: The same CDR3 also results from other DNA sequences found in this sample. The V call is TRBV5-1, the J call TRBJ1-2, with D possibly TRBD1 on 6 matching bases. The germline V and J ends were trimmed by 4 bases and 4 bases, with 11 bases remaining between them. Germline V gene lookup returns CDR1 SGHRS and CDR2 YFSETQ. The CDR3 is made up of 13 amino acids. The CDR3: CASSLGGGYGYTF. The CDR3 bases are TGCGCCAGCAGCCTCGGAGGGGGCTATGGCTACACCTTC.

The chain is built from TRBV27 and TRBJ2-5, with D unresolved. The CDR3 length is 13 residues. V gave up 5 bases and J gave up 1 base, with 8 bases separating them. From germline, CDR1 is MNHEY and CDR2 SMNVEV (reference sequence). This chain's CDR3 is CASSHQPQETQYF. Written as DNA, the CDR3 is TGTGCCAGCAGTCACCAGCCCCAAGAGACCCAGTACTTC.

The chain has TRBV7-9 and TRBJ1-1; TRBD1 might be the D (5 bases). The V gene lost 3 bases and the J gene lost 1 base, with 9 bases spanning the gap. The CDR3 has 14 residues. From germline, CDR1 is SEHNR and CDR2 FQNEAQ (reference sequence). DNA of the CDR3: TGTGCCAGCAGCTTCGGGGGAGGGAACACTGAAGCTTTCTTT. The encoded protein is CASSFGGGNTEAFF.

This clone was recorded a few times. The V call is TRBV5-4, the J call TRBJ1-6; the match to TRBD1 covers 8 bases. Germline-derived CDR1 and CDR2 are SGHNT and YYREEE (reference sequence). CDR3 length equals 14 residues. V trimming: 4 bases; J trimming: 7 bases; junction bases outside the gene matches: 4. The CDR3 coding sequence is TGTGCCAGCAGCCCGGGACAGGCAAATTCACCCCTCCACTTT. Translating it yields CASSPGQANSPLHF.

This sequence joins TRBV6-5 and TRBJ2-1; weak D call: TRBD1 (6 bases). Per the germline V gene, CDR1 is MNHEY and CDR2 is SVGAGI. The length of the CDR3 is 15 residues. V was shortened by 7 bases and J by 4 bases, with 17 bases between the two germline ends. The DNA for the CDR3 is TGTGCCAGCACCCCAATGGGGGCCGGTTACAATGAGCAGTTCTTC. This sequence encodes CASTPMGAGYNEQFF.

This clone was detected once. The V call is TRBV29-1, the J call TRBJ1-3, with 7 bases fitting TRBD1. The V segment lost 4 bases and the J segment 3 bases; nucleotides outside the gene matches: 3. CDR1 and CDR2 (germline): SQVTM, ANQGSEA. The CDR3 covers 13 residues. CDR3 amino acids: CSVGQGNGNTIYF. For the CDR3, the DNA is TGCAGCGTTGGACAGGGTAATGGAAACACCATATATTTT.